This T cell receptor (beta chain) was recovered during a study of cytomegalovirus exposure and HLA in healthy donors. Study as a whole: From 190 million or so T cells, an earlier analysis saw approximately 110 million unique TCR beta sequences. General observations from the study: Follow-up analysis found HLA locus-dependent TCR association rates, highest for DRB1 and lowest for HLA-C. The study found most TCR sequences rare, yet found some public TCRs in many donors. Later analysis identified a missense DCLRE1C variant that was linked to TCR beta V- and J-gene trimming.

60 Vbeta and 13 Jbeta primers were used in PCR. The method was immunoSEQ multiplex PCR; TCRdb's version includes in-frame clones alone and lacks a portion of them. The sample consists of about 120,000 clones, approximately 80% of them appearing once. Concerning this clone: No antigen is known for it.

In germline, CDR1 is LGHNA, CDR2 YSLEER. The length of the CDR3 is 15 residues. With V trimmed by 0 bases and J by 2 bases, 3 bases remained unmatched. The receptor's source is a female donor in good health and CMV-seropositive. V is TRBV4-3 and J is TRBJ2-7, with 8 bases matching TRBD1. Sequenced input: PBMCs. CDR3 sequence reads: CASSQETGAAYEQYF. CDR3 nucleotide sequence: TGCGCCAGCAGCCAAGAGACAGGGGCCGCCTACGAGCAGTACTTC.